This T cell receptor beta chain was found in a study of blood T cell repertoires in COVID-19. Study summary: Nucleic acid was either cDNA or gDNA, and it came from T cells, B-cell-depleted T cells, or PBMCs.

In the authors' workflow: Estimation of nucleated cell counts relied on the amplification of reference gene primers. Sequencing was performed with immunoSEQ multiplex PCR; in TCRdb, only in-frame clones are kept and a portion is missing. Clonal size and the V and J genes are those of that table, whereas D and trimming came from the DNA. The sample records 250,000 to 350,000 clones, around 82% being singletons. Followed longitudinally, the Seattle patients had been enrolled during active infection. The CDR3 totals 11 residues. With 6 bases removed from V and 6 bases from J, the gap between germline ends came to 8 bases. Germline values: CDR1 KGHDR, CDR2 SFDVKD.

The specimen was peripheral blood. The rearrangement joins TRBV24-1 to TRBJ2-7; D might be TRBD1 (6 bases). This TCR was sampled from a human donor with COVID-19, enrolled during active disease. The donor label of this sample is uncertain. The CDR3 region has the DNA TGTGCCACCAGTTCAGGGGTCGAGCAGTACTTC. Protein: CATSSGVEQYF.